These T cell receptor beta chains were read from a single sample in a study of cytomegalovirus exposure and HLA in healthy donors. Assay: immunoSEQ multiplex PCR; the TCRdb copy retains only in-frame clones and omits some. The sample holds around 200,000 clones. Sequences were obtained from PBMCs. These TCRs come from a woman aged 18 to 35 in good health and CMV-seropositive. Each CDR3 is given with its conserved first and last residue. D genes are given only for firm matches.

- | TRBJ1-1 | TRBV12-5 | CASGSGVMNTEAFF | TGTGCTAGTGGTTCGGGAGTAATGAACACTGAAGCTTTCTTT
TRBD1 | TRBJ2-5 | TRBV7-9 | CASSPGTGKQYF | TGTGCCAGCAGCCCGGGGACAGGGAAGCAGTACTTC
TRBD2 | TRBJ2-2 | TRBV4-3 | CASSQETLTSGGARTGELFF | TGCGCCAGCAGCCAAGAGACCCTCACTAGCGGGGGGGCCCGAACCGGGGAGCTGTTTTTT
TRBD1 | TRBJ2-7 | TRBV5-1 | CASSLGTGDSYEQYF | TGCGCCAGCAGCTTAGGGACAGGGGACTCCTACGAGCAGTACTTC
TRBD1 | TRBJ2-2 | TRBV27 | CASRNRDSRTAGELFF | TGTGCCAGCAGGAACAGGGACAGCAGAACGGCCGGGGAGCTGTTTTTT
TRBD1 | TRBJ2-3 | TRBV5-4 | CASSRKPGQNSRMQYF | TGTGCCAGCAGCAGAAAACCGGGACAGAACTCCCGAATGCAGTATTTT
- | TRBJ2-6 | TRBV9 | CASSLGASGANVLTF | TGTGCCAGCAGCCTGGGGGCCTCTGGGGCCAACGTCCTGACTTTC
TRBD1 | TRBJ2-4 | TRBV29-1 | CSVEQGDDIQYF | TGCAGCGTTGAGCAGGGGGATGACATTCAGTACTTC
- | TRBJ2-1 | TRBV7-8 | CASSLDEAGSEGYEQFF | TGTGCCAGCAGCTTAGATGAGGCGGGTTCCGAAGGTTATGAGCAGTTCTTC
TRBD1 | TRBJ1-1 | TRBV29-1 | CSVADRDTEAFF | TGCAGCGTCGCTGACAGGGACACTGAAGCTTTCTTT
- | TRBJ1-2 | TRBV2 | CASSGGFGYTF | TGTGCCAGCAGTGGAGGGTTTGGCTACACCTTC
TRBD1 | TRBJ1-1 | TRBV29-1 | CSVRTGGTEAFF | TGCAGCGTCCGGACAGGGGGCACTGAAGCTTTCTTT
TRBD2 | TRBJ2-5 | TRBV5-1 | CASSPGAGAEETQYF | TGCGCCAGCAGCCCGGGAGCGGGGGCTGAAGAGACCCAGTACTTC
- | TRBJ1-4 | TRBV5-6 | CASSPDRTNEKLFF | TGTGCCAGCAGCCCGGACAGAACTAATGAAAAACTGTTTTTT
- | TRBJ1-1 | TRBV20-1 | CSAKRVPEAFF | TGCAGTGCTAAGAGAGTCCCTGAAGCTTTCTTT
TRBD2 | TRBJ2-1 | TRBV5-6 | CASSLGLAVPTEQFF | TGTGCCAGCAGCTTGGGACTAGCGGTGCCAACTGAGCAGTTCTTC
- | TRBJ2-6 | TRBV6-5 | CASSYSKLSGASVLTF | TGTGCCAGCAGTTACTCGAAGCTCTCTGGGGCCAGCGTCCTGACTTTC
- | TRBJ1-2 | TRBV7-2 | CASRPSCGYTF | TGTGCCAGCAGACCTAGTTGTGGCTACACCTTC
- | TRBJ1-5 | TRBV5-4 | CASSIQGSNQPQHF | TGTGCCAGCAGCATACAGGGCAGCAATCAGCCCCAGCATTTT
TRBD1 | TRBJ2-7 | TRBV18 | CASSPRQGGNEQYF | TGTGCCAGCTCACCGAGACAGGGTGGGAACGAGCAGTACTTC
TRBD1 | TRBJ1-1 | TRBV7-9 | CASSLESDRGPGAFF | TGTGCCAGCAGCTTAGAGTCCGACAGGGGGCCAGGAGCTTTCTTT
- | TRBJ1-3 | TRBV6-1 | CASSFNRLSGNTIYF | TGTGCCAGCAGTTTCAATAGACTCTCTGGAAACACCATATATTTT